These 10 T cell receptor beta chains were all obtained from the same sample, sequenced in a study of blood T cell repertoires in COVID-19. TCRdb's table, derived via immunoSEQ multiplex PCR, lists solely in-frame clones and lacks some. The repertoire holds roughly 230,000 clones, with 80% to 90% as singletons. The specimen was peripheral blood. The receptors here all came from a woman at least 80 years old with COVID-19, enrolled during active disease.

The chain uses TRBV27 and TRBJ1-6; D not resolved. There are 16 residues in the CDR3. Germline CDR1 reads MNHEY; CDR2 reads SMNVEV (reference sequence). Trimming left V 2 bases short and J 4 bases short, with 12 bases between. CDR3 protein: CASSLGRTLYNSPLHF. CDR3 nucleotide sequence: TGTGCCAGCAGTTTAGGGAGGACTCTATATAATTCACCCCTCCACTTT.

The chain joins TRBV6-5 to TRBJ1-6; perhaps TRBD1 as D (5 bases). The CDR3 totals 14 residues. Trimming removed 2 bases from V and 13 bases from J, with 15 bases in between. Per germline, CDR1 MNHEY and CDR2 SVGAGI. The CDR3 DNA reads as TGTGCCAGCAGTTACGTCGGGGGGAGTGCGCCCCTCCACTTT. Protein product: CASSYVGGSAPLHF.

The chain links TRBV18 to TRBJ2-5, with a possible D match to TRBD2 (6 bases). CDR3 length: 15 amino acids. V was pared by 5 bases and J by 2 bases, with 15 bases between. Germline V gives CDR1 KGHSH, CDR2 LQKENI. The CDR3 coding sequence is TGTGCCAGCTCAGCCTTCCTGGCGGGGCAAGAGACCCAGTACTTC. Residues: CASSAFLAGQETQYF.

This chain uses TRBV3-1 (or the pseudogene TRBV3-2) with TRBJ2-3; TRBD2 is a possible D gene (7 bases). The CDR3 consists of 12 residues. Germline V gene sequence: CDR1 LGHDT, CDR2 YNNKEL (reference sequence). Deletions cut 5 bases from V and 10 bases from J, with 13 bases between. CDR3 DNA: TGTGCCAGCAGCTCCAGGGAGGGGGCGCAGTATTTT. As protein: CASSSREGAQYF.

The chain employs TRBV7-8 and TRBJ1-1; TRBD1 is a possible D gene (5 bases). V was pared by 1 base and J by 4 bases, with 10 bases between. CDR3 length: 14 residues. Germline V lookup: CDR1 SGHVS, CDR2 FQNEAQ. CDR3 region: CASSLEGLGTEAFF. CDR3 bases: TGTGCCAGCAGCTTAGAGGGGCTGGGCACTGAAGCTTTCTTT.

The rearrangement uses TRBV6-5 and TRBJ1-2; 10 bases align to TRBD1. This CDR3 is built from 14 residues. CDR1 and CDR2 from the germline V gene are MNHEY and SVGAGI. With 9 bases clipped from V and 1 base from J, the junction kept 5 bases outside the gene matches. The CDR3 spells CASRRDRGNYGYTF. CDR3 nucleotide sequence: TGTGCCAGTCGGAGGGACAGGGGTAACTATGGCTACACCTTC.

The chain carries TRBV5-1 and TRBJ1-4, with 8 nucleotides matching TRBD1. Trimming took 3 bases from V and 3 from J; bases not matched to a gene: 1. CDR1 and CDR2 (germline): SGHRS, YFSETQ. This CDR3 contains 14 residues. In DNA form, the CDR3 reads TGCGCCAGCAGCTCACAGGGGGCTAATGAAAAACTGTTTTTT. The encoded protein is CASSSQGANEKLFF.

The CDR3 loop is CASSPGVAYEQYF. Written as DNA, the CDR3 is TGTGCCAGCAGTCCAGGGGTGGCCTACGAGCAGTACTTC. The V call is TRBV28, the J call TRBJ2-7; tentative D call: TRBD1 (6 bases). The germline V gene has CDR1 MDHEN and CDR2 SYDVKM. V was shortened by 5 bases and J by 2 bases, with 10 bases between the two germline ends. The CDR3 contains 13 residues.

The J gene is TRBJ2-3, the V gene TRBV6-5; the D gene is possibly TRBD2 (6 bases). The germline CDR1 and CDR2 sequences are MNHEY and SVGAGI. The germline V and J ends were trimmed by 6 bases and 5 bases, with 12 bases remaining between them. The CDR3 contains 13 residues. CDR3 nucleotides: TGTGCCAGCAGCGCGGGGCCCCTAGATACGCAGTATTTT. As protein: CASSAGPLDTQYF.

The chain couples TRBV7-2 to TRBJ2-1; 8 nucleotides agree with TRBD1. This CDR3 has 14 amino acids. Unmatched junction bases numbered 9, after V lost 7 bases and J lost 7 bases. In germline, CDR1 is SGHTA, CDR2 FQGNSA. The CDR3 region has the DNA TGTGCCAGCACACAGGGGGGCCCGATGAATGAGCAGTTCTTC. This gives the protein CASTQGGPMNEQFF. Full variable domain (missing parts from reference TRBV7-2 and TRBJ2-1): GAGVSQSPSNKVTEKGKDVELRCDPISGHTALYWYRQSLGQGLEFLIYFQGNSAPDKSGLPSDRFSAERTGGSVSTLTIQRTQQEDSAVYLCASTQGGPMNEQFFGPGTRLTVL.